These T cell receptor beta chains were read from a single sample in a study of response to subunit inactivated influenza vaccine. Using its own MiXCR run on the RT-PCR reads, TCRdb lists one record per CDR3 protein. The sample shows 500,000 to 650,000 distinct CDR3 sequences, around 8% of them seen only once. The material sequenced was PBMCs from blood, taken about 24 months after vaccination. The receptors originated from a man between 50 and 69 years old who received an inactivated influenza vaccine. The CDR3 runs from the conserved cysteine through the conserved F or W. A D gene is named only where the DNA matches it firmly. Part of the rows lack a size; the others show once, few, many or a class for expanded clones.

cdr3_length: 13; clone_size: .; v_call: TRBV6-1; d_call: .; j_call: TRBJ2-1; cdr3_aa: CASSERLNNEQFF; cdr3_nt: TGTGCCAGCAGTGAAAGACTCAACAATGAGCAGTTCTTC
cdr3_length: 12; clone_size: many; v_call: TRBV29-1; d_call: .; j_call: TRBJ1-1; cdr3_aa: CSVDPGLTEAFF; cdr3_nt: TGCAGCGTTGATCCGGGGTTGACTGAAGCTTTCTTT
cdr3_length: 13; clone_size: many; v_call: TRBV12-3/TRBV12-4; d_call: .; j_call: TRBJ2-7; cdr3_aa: CASSPYEGYEQYF; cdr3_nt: TGTGCCAGCAGTCCGTACGAGGGCTACGAGCAGTACTTC
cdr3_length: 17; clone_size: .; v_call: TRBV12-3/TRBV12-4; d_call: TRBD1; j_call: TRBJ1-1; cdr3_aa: CASNPISGTVMNTEAFF; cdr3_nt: TGTGCCAGCAACCCGATTTCCGGGACAGTCATGAACACTGAAGCTTTCTTT
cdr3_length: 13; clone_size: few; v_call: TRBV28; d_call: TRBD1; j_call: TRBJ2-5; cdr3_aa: CASKDRGVETQYF; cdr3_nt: TGTGCCAGCAAAGACAGGGGGGTAGAGACCCAGTACTTC
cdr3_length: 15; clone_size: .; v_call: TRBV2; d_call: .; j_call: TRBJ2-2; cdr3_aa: CASSERAPNTGELFF; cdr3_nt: TGTGCCAGCAGTGAGCGGGCCCCGAACACCGGGGAGCTGTTTTTT
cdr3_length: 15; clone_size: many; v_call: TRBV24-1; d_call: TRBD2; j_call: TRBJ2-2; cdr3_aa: CATSDWGGVTGELFF; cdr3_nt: TGTGCCACCAGTGATTGGGGGGGAGTAACCGGGGAGCTGTTTTTT
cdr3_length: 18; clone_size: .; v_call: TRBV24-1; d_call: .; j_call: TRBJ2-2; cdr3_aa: CATSGSFWQAQNTGELFF; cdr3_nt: TGTGCCACCAGTGGGAGTTTTTGGCAGGCACAGAACACCGGGGAGCTGTTTTTT
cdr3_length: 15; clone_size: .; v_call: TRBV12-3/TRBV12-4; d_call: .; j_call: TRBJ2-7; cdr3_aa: CASSPVGGTVYEQYF; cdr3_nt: TGTGCCAGCAGCCCTGTCGGGGGTACAGTTTACGAGCAGTACTTC
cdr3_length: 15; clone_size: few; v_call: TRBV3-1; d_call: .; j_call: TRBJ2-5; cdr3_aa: CASSPGPTFTETQYF; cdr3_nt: TGTGCCAGCAGCCCAGGACCAACTTTCACAGAGACCCAGTACTTC
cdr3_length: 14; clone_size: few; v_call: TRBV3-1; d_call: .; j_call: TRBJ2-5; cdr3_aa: CASSQEPAQETQYF; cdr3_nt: TGTGCCAGCAGCCAAGAACCAGCCCAAGAGACCCAGTACTTC
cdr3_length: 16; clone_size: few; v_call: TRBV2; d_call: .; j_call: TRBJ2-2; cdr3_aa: CASTPRAQKYTGELFF; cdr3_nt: TGTGCCAGCACTCCCCGGGCACAGAAGTACACCGGGGAGCTGTTTTTT
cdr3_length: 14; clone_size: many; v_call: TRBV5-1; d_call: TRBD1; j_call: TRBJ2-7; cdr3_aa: CASSAGQGPYEQYF; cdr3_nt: TGCGCCAGCAGCGCGGGACAGGGTCCCTACGAGCAGTACTTC